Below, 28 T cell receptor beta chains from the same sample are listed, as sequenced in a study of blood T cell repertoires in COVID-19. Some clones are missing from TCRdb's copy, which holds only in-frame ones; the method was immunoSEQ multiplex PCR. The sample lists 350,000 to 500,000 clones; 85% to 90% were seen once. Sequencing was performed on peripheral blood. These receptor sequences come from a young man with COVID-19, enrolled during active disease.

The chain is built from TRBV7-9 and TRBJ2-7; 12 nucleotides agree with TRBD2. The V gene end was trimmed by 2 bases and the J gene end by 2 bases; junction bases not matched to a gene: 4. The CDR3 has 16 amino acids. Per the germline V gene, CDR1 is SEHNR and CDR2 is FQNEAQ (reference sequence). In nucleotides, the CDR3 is TGTGCCAGCAGCTTAACCGGGACTAGCGGGCCCTACGAGCAGTACTTC. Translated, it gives CASSLTGTSGPYEQYF.

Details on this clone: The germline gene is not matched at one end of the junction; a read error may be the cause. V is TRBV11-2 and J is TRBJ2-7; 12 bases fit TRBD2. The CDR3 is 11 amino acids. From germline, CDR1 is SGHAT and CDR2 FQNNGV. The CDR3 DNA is TGTGCCAGCAGCTTAGGGGGACTAGCGGGCTTC. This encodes CASSLGGLAGF.

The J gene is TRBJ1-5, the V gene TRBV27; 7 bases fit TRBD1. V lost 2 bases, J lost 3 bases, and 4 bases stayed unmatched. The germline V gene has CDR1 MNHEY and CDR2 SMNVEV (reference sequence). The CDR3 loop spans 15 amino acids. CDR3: CASSLSRGDNQPQHF. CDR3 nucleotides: TGTGCCAGCAGTTTAAGCAGGGGGGACAATCAGCCCCAGCATTTT.

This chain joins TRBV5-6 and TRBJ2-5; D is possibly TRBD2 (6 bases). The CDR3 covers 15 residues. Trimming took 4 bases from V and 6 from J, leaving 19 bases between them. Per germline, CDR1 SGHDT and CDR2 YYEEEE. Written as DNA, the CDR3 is TGTGCCAGCAGCACCCGTGTGGGGGGAAAAAAGACCCAGTACTTC. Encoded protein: CASSTRVGGKKTQYF.

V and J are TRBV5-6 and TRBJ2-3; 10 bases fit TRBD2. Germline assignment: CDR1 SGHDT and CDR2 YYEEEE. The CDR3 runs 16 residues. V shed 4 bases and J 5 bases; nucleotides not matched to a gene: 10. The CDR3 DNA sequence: TGTGCCAGCAGCCCGACTAGCGGGCCCCTCAGAGATACGCAGTATTTT. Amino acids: CASSPTSGPLRDTQYF.

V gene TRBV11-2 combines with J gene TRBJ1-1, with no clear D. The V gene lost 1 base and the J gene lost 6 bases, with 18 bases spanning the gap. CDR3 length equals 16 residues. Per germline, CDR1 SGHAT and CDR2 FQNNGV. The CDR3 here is CASSLVPGAITAEAFF. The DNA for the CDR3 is TGTGCCAGCAGCTTAGTGCCGGGAGCTATAACCGCTGAAGCTTTCTTT. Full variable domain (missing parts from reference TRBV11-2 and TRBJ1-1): EAGVAQSPRYKIIEKRQSVAFWCNPISGHATLYWYQQILGQGPKLLIQFQNNGVVDDSQLPKDRFSAERLKGVDSTLKIQPAKLEDSAVYLCASSLVPGAITAEAFFGQGTRLTVV.

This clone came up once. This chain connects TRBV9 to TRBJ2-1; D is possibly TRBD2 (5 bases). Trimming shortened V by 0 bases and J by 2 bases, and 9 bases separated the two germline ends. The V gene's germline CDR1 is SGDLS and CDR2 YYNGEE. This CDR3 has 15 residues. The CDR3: CASSVGSGTYNEQFF. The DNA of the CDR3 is TGTGCCAGCAGCGTAGGAAGCGGAACCTACAATGAGCAGTTCTTC.

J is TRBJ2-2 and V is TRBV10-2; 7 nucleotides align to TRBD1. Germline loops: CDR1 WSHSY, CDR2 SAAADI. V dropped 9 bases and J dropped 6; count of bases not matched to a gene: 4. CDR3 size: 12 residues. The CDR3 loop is CASRGQAGELFF. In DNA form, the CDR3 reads TGCGCCAGTAGAGGACAGGCCGGGGAGCTGTTTTTT.

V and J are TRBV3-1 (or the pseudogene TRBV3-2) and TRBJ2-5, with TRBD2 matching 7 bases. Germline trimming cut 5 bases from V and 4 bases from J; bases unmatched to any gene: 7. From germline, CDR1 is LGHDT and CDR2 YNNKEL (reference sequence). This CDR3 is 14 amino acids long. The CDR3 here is CASSILPGGETQYF. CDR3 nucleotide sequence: TGTGCCAGCAGCATCCTTCCGGGGGGAGAGACCCAGTACTTC.

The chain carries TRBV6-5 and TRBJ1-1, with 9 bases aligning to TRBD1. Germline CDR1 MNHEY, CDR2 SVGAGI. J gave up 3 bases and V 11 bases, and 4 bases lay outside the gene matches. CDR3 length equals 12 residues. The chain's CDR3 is CAGGTGYTEAFF. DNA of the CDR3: TGTGCCGGAGGGACAGGGTACACTGAAGCTTTCTTT.

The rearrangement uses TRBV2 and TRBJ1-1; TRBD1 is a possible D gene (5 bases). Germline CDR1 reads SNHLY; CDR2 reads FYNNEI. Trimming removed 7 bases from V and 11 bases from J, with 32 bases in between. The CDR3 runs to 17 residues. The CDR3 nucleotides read TGTGCCAGCAATGAGAATCTGTGGGATACATGGAACGGGGGTGCTTTCTTT. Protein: CASNENLWDTWNGGAFF.

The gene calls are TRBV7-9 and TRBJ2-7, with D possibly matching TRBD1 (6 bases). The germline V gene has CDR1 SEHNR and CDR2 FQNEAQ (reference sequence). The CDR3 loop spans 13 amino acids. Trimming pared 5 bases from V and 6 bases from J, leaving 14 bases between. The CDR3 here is CASSPGQFSEQYF. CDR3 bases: TGTGCCAGCAGCCCCGGACAGTTTTCCGAGCAGTACTTC.

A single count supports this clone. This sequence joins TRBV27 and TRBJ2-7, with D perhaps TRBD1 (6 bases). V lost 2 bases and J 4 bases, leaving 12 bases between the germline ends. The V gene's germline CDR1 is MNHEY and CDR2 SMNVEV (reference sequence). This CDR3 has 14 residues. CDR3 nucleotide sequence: TGTGCCAGCAGTTTAAGCTGGGGGCAGTACGAGCAGTACTTC. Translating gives CASSLSWGQYEQYF.

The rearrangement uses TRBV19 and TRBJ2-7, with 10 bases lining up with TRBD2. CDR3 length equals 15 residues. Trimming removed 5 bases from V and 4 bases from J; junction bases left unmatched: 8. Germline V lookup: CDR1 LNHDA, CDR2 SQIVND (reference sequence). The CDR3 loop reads CASSPLGTSAYEQYF. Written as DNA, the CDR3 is TGTGCCAGTAGTCCCCTTGGGACTAGCGCTTACGAGCAGTACTTC. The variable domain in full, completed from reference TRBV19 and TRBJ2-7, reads DGGITQSPKYLFRKEGQNVTLSCEQNLNHDAMYWYRQDPGQGLRLIYYSQIVNDFQKGDIAEGYSVSREKKESFPLTVTSAQKNPTAFYLCASSPLGTSAYEQYFGPGTRLTVT.

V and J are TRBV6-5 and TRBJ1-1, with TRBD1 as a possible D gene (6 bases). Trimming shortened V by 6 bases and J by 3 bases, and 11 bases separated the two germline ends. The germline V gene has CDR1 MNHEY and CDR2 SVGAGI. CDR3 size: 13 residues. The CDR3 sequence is CASRVTGDTEAFF. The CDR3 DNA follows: TGTGCCAGCAGGGTGACAGGAGACACTGAAGCTTTCTTT.

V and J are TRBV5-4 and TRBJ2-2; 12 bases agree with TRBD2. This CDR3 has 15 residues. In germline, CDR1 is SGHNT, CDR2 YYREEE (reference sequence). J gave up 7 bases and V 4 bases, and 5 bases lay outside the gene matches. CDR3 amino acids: CASSLAGGPGGELFF. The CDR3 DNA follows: TGTGCCAGCAGCCTAGCGGGAGGGCCCGGCGGGGAGCTGTTTTTT.

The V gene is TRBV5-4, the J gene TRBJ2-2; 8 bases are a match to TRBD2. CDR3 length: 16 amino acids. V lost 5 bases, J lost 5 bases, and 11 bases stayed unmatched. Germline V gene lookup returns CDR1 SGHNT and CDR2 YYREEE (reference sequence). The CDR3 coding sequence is TGTGCCAGCAGTGGAGCAGCGGGAGCAAGTACCGGGGAGCTGTTTTTT. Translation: CASSGAAGASTGELFF.

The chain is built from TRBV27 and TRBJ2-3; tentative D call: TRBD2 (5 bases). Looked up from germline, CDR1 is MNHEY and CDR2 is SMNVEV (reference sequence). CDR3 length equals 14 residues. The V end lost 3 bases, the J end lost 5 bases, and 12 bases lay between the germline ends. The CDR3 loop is CASSFGRGIDTQYF. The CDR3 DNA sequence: TGTGCCAGCAGTTTTGGGAGAGGAATAGATACGCAGTATTTT.

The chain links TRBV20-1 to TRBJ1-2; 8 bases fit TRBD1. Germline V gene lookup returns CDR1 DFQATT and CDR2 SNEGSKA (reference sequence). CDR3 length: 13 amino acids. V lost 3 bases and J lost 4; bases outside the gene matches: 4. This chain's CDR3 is CSASHDRGYGYTF. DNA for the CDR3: TGCAGTGCTAGTCATGACAGGGGCTATGGCTACACCTTC.

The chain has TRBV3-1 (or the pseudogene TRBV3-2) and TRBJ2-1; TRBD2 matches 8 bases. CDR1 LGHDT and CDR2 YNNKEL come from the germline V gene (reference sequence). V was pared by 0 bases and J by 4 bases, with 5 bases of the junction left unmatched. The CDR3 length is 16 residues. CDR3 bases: TGTGCCAGCAGCCAAGAATTAAGCGGGAGTTACAATGAGCAGTTCTTC. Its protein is CASSQELSGSYNEQFF.

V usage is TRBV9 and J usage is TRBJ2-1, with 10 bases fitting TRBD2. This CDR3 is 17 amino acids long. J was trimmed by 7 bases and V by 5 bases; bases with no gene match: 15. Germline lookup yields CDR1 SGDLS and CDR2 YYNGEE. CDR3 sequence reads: CASSQGRAGGPQNEQFF. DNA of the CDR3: TGTGCCAGCAGTCAGGGGAGAGCGGGGGGGCCTCAAAATGAGCAGTTCTTC.

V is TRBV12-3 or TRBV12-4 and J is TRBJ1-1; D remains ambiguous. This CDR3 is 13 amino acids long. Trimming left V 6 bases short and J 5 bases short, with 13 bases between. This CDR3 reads CASSPGRSTEAFF. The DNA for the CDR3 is TGTGCCAGCAGCCCGGGGAGGTCGACTGAAGCTTTCTTT.

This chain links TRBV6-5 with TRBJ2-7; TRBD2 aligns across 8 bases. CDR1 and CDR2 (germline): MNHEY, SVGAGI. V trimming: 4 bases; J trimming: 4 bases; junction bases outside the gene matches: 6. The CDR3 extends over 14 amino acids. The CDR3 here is CASSSFGGEYEQYF. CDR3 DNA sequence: TGTGCCAGCAGTTCTTTCGGGGGGGAGTACGAGCAGTACTTC.

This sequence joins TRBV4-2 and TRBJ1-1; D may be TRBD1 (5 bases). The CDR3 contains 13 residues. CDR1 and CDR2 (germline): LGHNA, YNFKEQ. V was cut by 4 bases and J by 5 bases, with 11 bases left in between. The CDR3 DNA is TGTGCCAGCAGCCCCGGGGAGGGGACTGAAGCTTTCTTT. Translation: CASSPGEGTEAFF.

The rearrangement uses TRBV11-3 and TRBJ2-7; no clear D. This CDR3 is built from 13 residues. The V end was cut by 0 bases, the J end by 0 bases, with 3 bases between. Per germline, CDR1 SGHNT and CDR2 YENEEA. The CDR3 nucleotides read TGTGCCAGCAGCTTAGAGAGCTCCTACGAGCAGTACTTC. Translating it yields CASSLESSYEQYF.

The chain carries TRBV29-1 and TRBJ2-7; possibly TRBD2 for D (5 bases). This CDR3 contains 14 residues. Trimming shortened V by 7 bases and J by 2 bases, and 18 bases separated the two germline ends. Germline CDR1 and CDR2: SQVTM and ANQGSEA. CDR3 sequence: CSALPGLGAYEQYF. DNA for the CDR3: TGCAGCGCCCTACCGGGATTAGGAGCCTACGAGCAGTACTTC.

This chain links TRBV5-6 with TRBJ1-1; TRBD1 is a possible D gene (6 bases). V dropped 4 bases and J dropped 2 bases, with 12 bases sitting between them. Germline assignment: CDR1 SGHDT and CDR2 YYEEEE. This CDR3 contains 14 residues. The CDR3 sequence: CASSVTGKNTEAFF. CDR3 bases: TGTGCCAGCAGCGTTACAGGGAAAAACACTGAAGCTTTCTTT.

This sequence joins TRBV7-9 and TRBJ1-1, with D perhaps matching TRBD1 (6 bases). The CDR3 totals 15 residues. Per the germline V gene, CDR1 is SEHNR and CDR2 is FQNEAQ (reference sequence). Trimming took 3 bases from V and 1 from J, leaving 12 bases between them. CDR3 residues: CASSLTGHTNTEAFF. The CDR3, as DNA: TGTGCCAGCAGCTTGACAGGTCATACGAACACTGAAGCTTTCTTT.